Included here is one TCR beta chain sequence, with context. Authors' processing steps: Reference gene primer amplification in the assay estimated nucleated cell counts. The data were produced by immunoSEQ multiplex PCR, yet TCRdb's version contains in-frame clones alone and is incomplete. V, J and clone size are those of that table, while D and trimming were read from the DNA. This table has 250,000 to 350,000 clones, around 87% appearing once. This entry is derived from a study of blood T cell repertoires in COVID-19. Study summary: Acute-phase and convalescent COVID-19 samples originated in the United States, Italy and Spain. T cells, B-cell-depleted T cells, or PBMCs supplied cDNA or gDNA.

Trimming took off 3 bases at V and 3 bases at J, with 12 bases between the two ends. Germline V CDR1 and CDR2: SGDLS, YYNGEE. This CDR3 contains 14 residues. Sequenced sample: peripheral blood. This TCR was sampled from a woman between 45 and 65 years old who had recovered from COVID-19. The J gene is TRBJ1-1, the V gene TRBV9; TRBD1 is a possible D gene (5 bases). The DNA of the CDR3 is TGTGCCAGCAGCGCGTCAGGGTGGGACACTGAAGCTTTCTTT. This encodes CASSASGWDTEAFF.